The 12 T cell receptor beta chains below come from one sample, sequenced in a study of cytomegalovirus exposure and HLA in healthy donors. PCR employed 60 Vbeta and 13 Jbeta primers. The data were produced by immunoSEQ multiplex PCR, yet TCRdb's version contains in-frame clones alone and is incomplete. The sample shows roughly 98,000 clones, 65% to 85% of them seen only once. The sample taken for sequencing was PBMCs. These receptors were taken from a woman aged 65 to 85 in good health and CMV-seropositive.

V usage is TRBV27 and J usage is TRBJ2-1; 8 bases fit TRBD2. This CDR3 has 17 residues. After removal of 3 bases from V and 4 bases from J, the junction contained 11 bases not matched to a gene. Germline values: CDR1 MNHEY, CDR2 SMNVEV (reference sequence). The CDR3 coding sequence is TGTGCCAGCAGTTTCCCACCAAGCGGGGGCGTGTACAATGAGCAGTTCTTC. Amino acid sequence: CASSFPPSGGVYNEQFF.

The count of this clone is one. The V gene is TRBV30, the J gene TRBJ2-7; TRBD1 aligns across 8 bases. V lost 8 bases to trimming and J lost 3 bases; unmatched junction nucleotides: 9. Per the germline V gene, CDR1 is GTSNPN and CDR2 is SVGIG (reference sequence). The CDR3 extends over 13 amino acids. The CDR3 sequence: CARLGQGNYEQYF. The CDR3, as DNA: TGTGCCAGGCTAGGACAGGGAAACTACGAGCAGTACTTC.

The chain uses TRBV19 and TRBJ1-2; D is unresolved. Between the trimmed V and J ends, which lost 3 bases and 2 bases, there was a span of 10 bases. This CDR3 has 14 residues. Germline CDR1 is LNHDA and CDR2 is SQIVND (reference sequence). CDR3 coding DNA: TGTGCCAGTAGTATCGGAGGGTACAACTATGGCTACACCTTC. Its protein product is CASSIGGYNYGYTF.

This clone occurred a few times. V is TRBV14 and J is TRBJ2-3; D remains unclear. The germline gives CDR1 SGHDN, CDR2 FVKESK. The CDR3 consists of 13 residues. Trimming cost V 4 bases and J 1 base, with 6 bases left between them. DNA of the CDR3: TGTGCCAGCAGCCCAGTGGGCACAGATACGCAGTATTTT. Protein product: CASSPVGTDTQYF. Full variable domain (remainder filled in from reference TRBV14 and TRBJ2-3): EAGVTQFPSHSVIEKGQTVTLRCDPISGHDNLYWYRRVMGKEIKFLLHFVKESKQDESGMPNNRFLAERTGGTYSTLKVQPAELEDSGVYFCASSPVGTDTQYFGPGTRLTVL.

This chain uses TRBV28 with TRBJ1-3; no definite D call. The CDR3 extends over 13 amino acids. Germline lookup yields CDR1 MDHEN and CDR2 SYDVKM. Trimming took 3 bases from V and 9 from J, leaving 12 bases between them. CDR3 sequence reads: CASSFSRTGTIYF. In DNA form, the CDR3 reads TGTGCCAGCAGTTTCAGCCGAACGGGCACCATATATTTT.

CDR3 sequence (DNA): TGTGCCAGCACCATGTTACTTTCCTACAATGAGCAGTTCTTC. As protein: CASTMLLSYNEQFF. This chain uses TRBV2 with TRBJ2-1; D is undetermined. Looked up from germline, CDR1 is SNHLY and CDR2 is FYNNEI. The CDR3 is made up of 14 amino acids. V was clipped by 7 bases and J by 1 base, with 11 bases between them.

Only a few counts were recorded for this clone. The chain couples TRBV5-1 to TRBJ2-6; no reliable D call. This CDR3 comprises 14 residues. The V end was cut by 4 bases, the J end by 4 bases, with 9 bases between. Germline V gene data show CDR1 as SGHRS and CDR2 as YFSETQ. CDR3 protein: CASSPARGANVLTF. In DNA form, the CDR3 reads TGCGCCAGCAGCCCCGCCCGGGGGGCCAACGTCCTGACTTTC.

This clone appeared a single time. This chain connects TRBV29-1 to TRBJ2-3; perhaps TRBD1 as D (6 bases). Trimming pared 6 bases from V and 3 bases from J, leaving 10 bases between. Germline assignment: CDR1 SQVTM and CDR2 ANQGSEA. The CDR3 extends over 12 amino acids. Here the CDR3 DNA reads TGCAGCGTGTACAGGGCTACAGATACGCAGTATTTT. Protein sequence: CSVYRATDTQYF.

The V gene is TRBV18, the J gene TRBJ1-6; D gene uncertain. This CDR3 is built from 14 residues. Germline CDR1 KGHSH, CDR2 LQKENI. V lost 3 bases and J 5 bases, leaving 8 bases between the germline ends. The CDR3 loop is CASSPKTDNSPLHF. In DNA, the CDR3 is TGTGCCAGCTCACCCAAAACAGATAATTCACCCCTCCACTTT.

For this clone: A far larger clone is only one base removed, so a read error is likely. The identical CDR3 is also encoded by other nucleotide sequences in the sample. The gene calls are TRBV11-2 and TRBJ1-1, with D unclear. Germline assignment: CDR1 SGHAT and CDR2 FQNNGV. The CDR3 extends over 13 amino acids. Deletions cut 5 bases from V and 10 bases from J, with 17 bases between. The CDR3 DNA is TGTGCCAGCAGCCAAGAGGCGGAGGCGGCAGCTTTCTTT. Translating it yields CASSQEAEAAAFF.

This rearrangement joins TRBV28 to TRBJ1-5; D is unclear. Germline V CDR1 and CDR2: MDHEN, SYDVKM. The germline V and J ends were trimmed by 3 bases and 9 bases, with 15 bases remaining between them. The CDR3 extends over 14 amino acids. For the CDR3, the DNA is TGTGCCAGCAGTTTGCGGTCGTCGGGTCGGCCCCAGCATTTT. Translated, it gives CASSLRSSGRPQHF. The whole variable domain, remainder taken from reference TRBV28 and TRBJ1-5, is DVKVTQSSRYLVKRTGEKVFLECVQDMDHENMFWYRQDPGLGLRLIYFSYDVKMKEKGDIPEGYSVSREKKERFSLILESASTNQTSMYLCASSLRSSGRPQHFGDGTRLSIL.

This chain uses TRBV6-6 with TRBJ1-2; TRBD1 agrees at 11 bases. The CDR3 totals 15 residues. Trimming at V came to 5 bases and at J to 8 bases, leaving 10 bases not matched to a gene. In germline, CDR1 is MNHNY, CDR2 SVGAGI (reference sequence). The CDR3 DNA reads TGTGCCAGCAGTCCCTCCGGACAGGGGGCGCGGGGCTACACCTTC. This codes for CASSPSGQGARGYTF.